The T cell receptor (beta chain) under discussion was sequenced for a study of graft-versus-host responses after intestinal transplantation (dated by TCRdb to about 2021). In the study overall: Multivisceral, liver-intestinal, or isolated intestinal transplants were received by the recipients. A cohort of 24 intestinal transplant recipients, including one retransplant, was enrolled, and a few patients lacking pretransplant specimens were excluded. After intestinal transplantation, graft-versus-host and host-versus-graft alloreactive T cell clones in the graft, circulation and bone marrow were tracked using bulk TCR-beta CDR3 sequencing. Donor T cell macrochimerism was defined as a peak of at least 4% donor T cells among recipient peripheral blood mononuclear cells. Alloreactive clones were identified by sequencing pre-transplant mixed lymphocyte reaction products and comparing them with unstimulated pre-transplant donor and recipient T cells. Samples from three later patients were sequenced in-house on an Illumina MiSeq with MiXCR processing rather than by the commercial service. All recipients received anti-thymocyte globulin induction followed by maintenance tacrolimus and steroids for three to four years.

Relative to germline, V is 0 bases shorter and J is 0 bases shorter, with 12 bases between their ends. The germline V gene yields SGHRS for CDR1 and YFSETQ for CDR2. From the cysteine through the phenylalanine, the CDR3 covers 17 amino acids. The retained sequence is limited to the CDR3, 51 bases, with the frame set at the first base. Study-wide conclusions, independent of this receptor: GvH clones were detected in recipient bone marrow, and some of these GvH clones were observed earlier in ileal mucosa or blood, consistent with an intestinal mucosal origin. Patients with donor T cell macrochimerism had high GvH to HvG T cell clonal ratios in their allografts. Conclusions were limited by the relatively low number and heterogeneity of intestinal transplant patients. Early after transplant, declines in HvG clones were associated with peak levels of circulating GvH clones.

Receptors were amplified or captured by the immunoSEQ multiplex PCR assay. In most patients, genomic DNA was isolated using the Qiagen DNeasy Blood and Tissue Kit and sent frozen to Adaptive Biotechnologies for TCR sequencing. Adaptive Biotechnologies carried out high-throughput TCR-beta CDR3 sequencing of genomic DNA for most patients. Concerning the study's data processing: TCR sequencing data were retrieved from Adaptive's ImmunoSEQ software for some 19 patients, whereas a few other patients were processed with MiXCR and VDJtools. CD4 versus CD8 sorting errors were corrected by removing sequences found in both subsets at a frequency ratio below 5:1. Because the origin of CDR3 nucleotide sequences shared between donor and recipient could not be assigned, those sequences were removed. Alloreactive clones required at least 2-fold expansion over unstimulated cells and minimum CFSE-low frequency of 0.002% (template counts) or 0.001% (read counts). Mappable clones were those detected in sequenced pre-transplant spleen, lymph node, or MLR CFSE-low populations of the donor or recipient. The cumulative frequency of alloreactive clones was calculated as a percentage of all sequences, weighted by copy number. TCRdb carries this immuneACCESS record with in-frame sequences only. Its versions omit some clonotypes, under half of them owing to an unresolved V gene in the studies checked, with the rest unexplained. From that table come the V and J calls and clone size; the DNA was used to work out D and trimming. The sample table shows about 23,000 clones, and roughly two fifths are seen once. Over 1.1% of the sample comes from the top ten.

With regard to this clone: It has no much larger one-base neighbor in the sample; base qualities were not kept.

The time point label here, explained by the study, means: cells obtained before transplantation from donor or recipient. Mixed lymphocyte reactions plated approximately 200,000 CFSE-labeled pre-transplant responders with approximately 200,000 irradiated violet-dye-labeled stimulators and were cultured for more than five days. Proliferating CD3+CD4+CFSE-low and CD3+CD8+CFSE-low responder cells were FACS-sorted on a BD Influx sorter after the mixed lymphocyte reaction. The specimen comprised alloreactive CD8+ T cells from a mixed lymphocyte reaction culture, sampled before transplantation. According to the study, the label for this sample's cell subset or site signals: CFSE-low proliferating T cells sorted from approximately six-day pre-transplant mixed lymphocyte reaction (GvH or HvG direction). In this chain, TRBV5-1 is recombined with TRBJ1-4; too little of a D gene remains to name it. The sequence was obtained from a human patient who was an organ donor for intestinal transplantation. The CDR3 reads as follows: CASSLEPSRATNEKLFF. The nucleotide sequence reads as follows: TGCGCCAGCAGCTTGGAGCCCAGCCGTGCAACTAATGAAAAACTGTTTTTT.